This TCR beta chain was sequenced during a study of blood T cell repertoires in COVID-19. Background on the study: PBMCs, B-cell-depleted T cells, or T cells provided the cDNA or gDNA that made up the material.

As originally analysed: Reference gene primers were amplified, and this amplification served to estimate nucleated cell counts. TCRdb's copy holds only in-frame clones and misses some; the assay was immunoSEQ multiplex PCR. That table supplies the V and J calls and clone size; D and trimming were determined from the DNA. Among tens of thousands of clones listed, roughly 84% were seen once. The CDR3 covers 14 residues. V was pared by 3 bases and J by 0 bases, with 7 bases between. Germline-derived CDR1 and CDR2 are MNHNS and SASEGT. The rearrangement links TRBV6-1 to TRBJ2-3, with a weak D call TRBD2 (5 bases). The sample consisted of peripheral blood. The TCR was taken from a man aged 35 to 55 with acute or convalescent COVID-19. CDR3 DNA sequence: TGTGCCAGCAGTGATACGGGGAGCACAGATACGCAGTATTTT. Translating gives CASSDTGSTDTQYF.